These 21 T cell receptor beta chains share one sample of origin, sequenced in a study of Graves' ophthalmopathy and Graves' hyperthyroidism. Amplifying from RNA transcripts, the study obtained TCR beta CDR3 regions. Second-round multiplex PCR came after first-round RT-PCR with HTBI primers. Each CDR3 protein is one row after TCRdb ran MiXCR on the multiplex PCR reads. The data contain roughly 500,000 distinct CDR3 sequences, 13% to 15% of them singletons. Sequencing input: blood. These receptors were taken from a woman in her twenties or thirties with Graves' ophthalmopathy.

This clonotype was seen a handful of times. Written as DNA, the CDR3 is TGTGCCAGCGTACGTGGCCAGAACTCGGGCTACACCTTC. Protein sequence: CASVRGQNSGYTF. The V call is TRBV28, the J call TRBJ1-2; D call uncertain. V lost 8 bases to trimming and J lost 8 bases, with 18 bases between them. Germline CDR1 MDHEN, CDR2 SYDVKM. The CDR3 length is 13 residues.

The CDR3 nucleotides are TGTGCCAGCAGTTACTCGGGGACAGGGGGCCCGGAAGAGACCCAGTACTTC. It codes for CASSYSGTGGPEETQYF. The chain carries TRBV6-5 and TRBJ2-5; the match to TRBD1 covers 12 bases. CDR1 and CDR2 (germline): MNHEY, SVGAGI. The CDR3 sequence is 17 residues long. Losses at the gene ends were 0 bases for V and 3 bases for J; bases not matched to a gene: 5.

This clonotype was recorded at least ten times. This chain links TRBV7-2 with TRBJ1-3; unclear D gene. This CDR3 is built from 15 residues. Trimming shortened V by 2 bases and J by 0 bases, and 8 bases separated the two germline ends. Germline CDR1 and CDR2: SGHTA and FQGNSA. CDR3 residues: CASSLTVRSGNTIYF. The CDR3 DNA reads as TGTGCCAGCAGCTTAACGGTGCGCTCTGGAAACACCATATATTTT.

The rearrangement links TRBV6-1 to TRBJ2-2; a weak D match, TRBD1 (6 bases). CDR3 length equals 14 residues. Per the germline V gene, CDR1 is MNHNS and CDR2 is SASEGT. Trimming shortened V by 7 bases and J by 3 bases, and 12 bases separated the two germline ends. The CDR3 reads CASNQGWDTGELFF. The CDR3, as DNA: TGTGCCAGCAACCAGGGGTGGGACACCGGGGAGCTGTTTTTT.

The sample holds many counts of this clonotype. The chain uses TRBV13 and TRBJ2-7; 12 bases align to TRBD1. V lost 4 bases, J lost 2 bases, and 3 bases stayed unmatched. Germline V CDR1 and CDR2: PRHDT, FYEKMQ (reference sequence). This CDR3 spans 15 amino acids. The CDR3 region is CASSYRDRGPYEQYF. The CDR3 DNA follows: TGTGCCAGCAGCTACCGGGACAGGGGGCCCTACGAGCAGTACTTC.

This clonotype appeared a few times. The CDR3 protein is CASSSPGQQETQYF. Written as DNA, the CDR3 is TGTGCCAGCAGTTCCCCGGGACAGCAAGAGACCCAGTACTTC. This rearrangement joins TRBV6-5 to TRBJ2-5, with 7 nucleotides matching TRBD1. The CDR3 covers 14 residues. With V trimmed by 4 bases and J by 2 bases, 4 bases remained unmatched. Germline values: CDR1 MNHEY, CDR2 SVGAGI.

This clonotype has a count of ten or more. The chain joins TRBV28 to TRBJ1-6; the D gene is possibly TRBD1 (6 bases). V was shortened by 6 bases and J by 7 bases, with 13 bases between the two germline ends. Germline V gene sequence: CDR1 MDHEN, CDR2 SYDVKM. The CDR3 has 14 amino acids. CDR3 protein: CASRKQGGNSPLHF. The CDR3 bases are TGTGCCAGCAGGAAACAGGGCGGCAATTCACCCCTCCACTTT.

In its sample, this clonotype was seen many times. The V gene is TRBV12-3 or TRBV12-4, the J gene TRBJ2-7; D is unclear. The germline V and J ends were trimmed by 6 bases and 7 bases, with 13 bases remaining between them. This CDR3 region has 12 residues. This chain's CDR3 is CASSPSLGEQYF. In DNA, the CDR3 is TGTGCCAGCAGCCCAAGCCTCGGGGAGCAGTACTTC.

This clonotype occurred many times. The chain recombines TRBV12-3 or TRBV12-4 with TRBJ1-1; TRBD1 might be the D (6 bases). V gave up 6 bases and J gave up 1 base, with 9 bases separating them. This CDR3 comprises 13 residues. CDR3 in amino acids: CASSGTPNTEAFF. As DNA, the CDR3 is TGTGCCAGCAGCGGGACACCGAACACTGAAGCTTTCTTT.

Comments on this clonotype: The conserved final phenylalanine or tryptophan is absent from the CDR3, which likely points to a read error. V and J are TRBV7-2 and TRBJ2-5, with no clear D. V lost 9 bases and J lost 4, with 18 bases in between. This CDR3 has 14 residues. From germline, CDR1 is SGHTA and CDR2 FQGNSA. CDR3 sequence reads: CASNPSQPPETQYL. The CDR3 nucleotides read TGTGCCAGTAACCCGTCTCAGCCTCCAGAGACCCAGTACTTG.

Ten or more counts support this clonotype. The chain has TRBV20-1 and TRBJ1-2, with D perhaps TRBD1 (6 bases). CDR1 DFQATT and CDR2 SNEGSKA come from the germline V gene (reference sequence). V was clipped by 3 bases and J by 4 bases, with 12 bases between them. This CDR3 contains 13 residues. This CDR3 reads CSARIGGSYGYTF. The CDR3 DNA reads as TGCAGTGCTAGGATAGGGGGAAGCTATGGCTACACCTTC.

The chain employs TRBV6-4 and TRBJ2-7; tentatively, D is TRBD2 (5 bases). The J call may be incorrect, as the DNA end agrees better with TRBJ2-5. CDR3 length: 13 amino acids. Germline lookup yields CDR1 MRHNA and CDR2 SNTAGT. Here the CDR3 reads CASSAQEAETQYF. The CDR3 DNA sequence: TGTGCCAGCAGTGCCCAGGAGGCAGAGACCCAGTACTTC.

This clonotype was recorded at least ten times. In DNA, the CDR3 is TGTGCCAGCTCACCCTTCGCTGCCAAAAACATTCAGTACTTC. Translated: CASSPFAAKNIQYF. The V gene is TRBV18, the J gene TRBJ2-4; D gene unclear. CDR3 length: 14 residues. Germline assignment: CDR1 KGHSH and CDR2 LQKENI. Trimming pared 3 bases from V and 1 base from J, leaving 7 bases between.

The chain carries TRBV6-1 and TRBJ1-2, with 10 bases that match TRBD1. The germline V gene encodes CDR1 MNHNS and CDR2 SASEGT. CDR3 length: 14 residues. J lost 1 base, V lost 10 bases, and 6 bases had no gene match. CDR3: CATSGQGGNYGYTF. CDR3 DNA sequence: TGTGCCACCTCTGGACAGGGGGGTAACTATGGCTACACCTTC.

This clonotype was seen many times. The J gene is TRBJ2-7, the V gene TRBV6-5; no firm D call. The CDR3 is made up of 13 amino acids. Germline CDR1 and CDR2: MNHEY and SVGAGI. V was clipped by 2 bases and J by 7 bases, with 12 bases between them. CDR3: CASSYVQWVEQYF. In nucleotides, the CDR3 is TGTGCCAGCAGTTACGTCCAGTGGGTAGAGCAGTACTTC.

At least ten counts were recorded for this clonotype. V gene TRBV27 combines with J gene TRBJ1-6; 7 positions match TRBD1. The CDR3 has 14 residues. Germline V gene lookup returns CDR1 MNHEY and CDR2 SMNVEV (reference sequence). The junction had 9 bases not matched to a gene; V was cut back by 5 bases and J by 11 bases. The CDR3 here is CASSPTGSGTPLHF. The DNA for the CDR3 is TGTGCCAGCAGTCCGACAGGGTCAGGGACACCCCTCCACTTT.

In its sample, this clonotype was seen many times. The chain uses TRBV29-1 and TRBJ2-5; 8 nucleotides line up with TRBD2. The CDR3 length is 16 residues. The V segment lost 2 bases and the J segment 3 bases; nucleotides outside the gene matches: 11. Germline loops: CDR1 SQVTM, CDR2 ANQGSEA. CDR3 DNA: TGCAGCGTTGAAAGGGGAGCGGGAGTCATGAAAGAGACCCAGTACTTC. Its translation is CSVERGAGVMKETQYF.

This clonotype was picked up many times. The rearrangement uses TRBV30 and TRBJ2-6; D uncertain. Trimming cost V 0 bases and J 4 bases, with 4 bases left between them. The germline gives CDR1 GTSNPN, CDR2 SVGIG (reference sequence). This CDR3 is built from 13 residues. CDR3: CAWSVPGANVLTF. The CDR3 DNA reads TGTGCCTGGAGTGTACCAGGGGCCAACGTCCTGACTTTC. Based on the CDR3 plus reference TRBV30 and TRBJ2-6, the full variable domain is SQTIHQWPATLVQPVGSPLSLECTVEGTSNPNLYWYRQAAGRGLQLLFYSVGIGQISSEVPQNLSASRPQDRQFILSSKKLLLSDSGFYLCAWSVPGANVLTFGAGSRLTVL.

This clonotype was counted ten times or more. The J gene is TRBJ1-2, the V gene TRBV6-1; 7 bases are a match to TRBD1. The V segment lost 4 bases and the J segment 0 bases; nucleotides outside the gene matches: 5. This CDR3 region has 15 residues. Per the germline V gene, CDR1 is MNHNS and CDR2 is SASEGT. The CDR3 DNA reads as TGTGCCAGCAGTGGTTACAGGGGTTCTAACTATGGCTACACCTTC. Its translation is CASSGYRGSNYGYTF.

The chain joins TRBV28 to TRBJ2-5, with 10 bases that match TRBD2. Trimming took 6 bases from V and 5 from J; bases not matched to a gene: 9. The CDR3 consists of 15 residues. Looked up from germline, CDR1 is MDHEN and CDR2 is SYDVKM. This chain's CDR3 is CASRPPSGSGETQYF. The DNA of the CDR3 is TGTGCCAGCAGACCTCCTAGCGGGAGCGGGGAGACCCAGTACTTC. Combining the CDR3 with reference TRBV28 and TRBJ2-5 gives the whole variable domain DVKVTQSSRYLVKRTGEKVFLECVQDMDHENMFWYRQDPGLGLRLIYFSYDVKMKEKGDIPEGYSVSREKKERFSLILESASTNQTSMYLCASRPPSGSGETQYFGPGTRLLVL.

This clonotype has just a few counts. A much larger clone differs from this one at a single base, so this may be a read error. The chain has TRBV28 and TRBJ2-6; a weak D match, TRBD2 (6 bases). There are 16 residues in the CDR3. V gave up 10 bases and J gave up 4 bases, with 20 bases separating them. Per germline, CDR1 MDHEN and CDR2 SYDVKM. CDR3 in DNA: TGTGCCACCCATGGGGGGACCTTGGGGGGGGCCAACGTCCTGACTTTC. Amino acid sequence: CATHGGTLGGANVLTF.